Shown below are 10 T cell receptor beta chains from a single sample sequenced in a study of cytomegalovirus exposure and HLA in healthy donors. The PCR used 60 Vbeta and 13 Jbeta primers. Only in-frame clones appear in the TCRdb table, and some are missing; sequencing was by immunoSEQ multiplex PCR. The sample lists roughly 170,000 clones; almost 85% were seen once. Material: PBMCs. The origin of the receptors is a man between 25 and 39 years old in good health and CMV-seronegative.

This clone was seen only once. The chain carries TRBV7-8 and TRBJ2-7, with 7 bases aligning to TRBD1. CDR3 length: 15 amino acids. V lost 3 bases, J lost 3 bases, and 8 bases stayed unmatched. Germline V gene sequence: CDR1 SGHVS, CDR2 FQNEAQ. CDR3 nucleotide sequence: TGTGCCAGCAGCTTGTACAGGGGAGACGGCTACGAGCAGTACTTC. Protein product: CASSLYRGDGYEQYF.

This rearrangement joins TRBV7-8 to TRBJ2-7; D is possibly TRBD1 (6 bases). Germline V gene lookup returns CDR1 SGHVS and CDR2 FQNEAQ. The CDR3 totals 15 residues. Trimming took 1 base from V and 3 from J, leaving 13 bases between them. CDR3 loop: CASSLGVARGYEQYF. In DNA form, the CDR3 reads TGTGCCAGCAGCTTAGGGGTCGCCAGGGGCTACGAGCAGTACTTC.

CDR3 region: CASSERGINQPQHF. The DNA for the CDR3 is TGTGCCAGCAGTGAGCGGGGTATCAATCAGCCCCAGCATTTT. V is TRBV6-1 and J is TRBJ1-5; unclear D gene. V lost 3 bases and J lost 3, with 9 bases in between. This CDR3 spans 14 amino acids. Germline lookup yields CDR1 MNHNS and CDR2 SASEGT.

The V and J genes are TRBV27 and TRBJ2-1; 15 bases are shared with TRBD2. The CDR3 consists of 16 residues. Germline CDR1 reads MNHEY; CDR2 reads SMNVEV (reference sequence). The ends lost 3 bases at V and 9 bases at J; junction bases unmatched: 6. The CDR3: CASSFSGLAGGSEQFF. The DNA for the CDR3 is TGTGCCAGCAGTTTTTCGGGACTAGCGGGAGGCAGTGAGCAGTTCTTC.

The V gene is TRBV4-1, the J gene TRBJ2-1; 7 bases line up with TRBD2. This CDR3 spans 16 amino acids. CDR1 is MGHRA and CDR2 is YSYEKL in the germline V gene. V shed 1 base, J shed 1 base, and the junction held 4 bases outside the gene matches. The CDR3 DNA sequence: TGCGCCAGCAGCCAAGCCAGACTAGCTTCCTACAATGAGCAGTTCTTC. It specifies CASSQARLASYNEQFF.

This chain links TRBV4-1 with TRBJ2-7; 8 nucleotides line up with TRBD2. The CDR3 spans 18 residues. Looked up from germline, CDR1 is MGHRA and CDR2 is YSYEKL. Trimming at V came to 1 base and at J to 0 bases, leaving 11 bases not matched to a gene. The CDR3 loop is CASSQGPAGGGSSYEQYF. The DNA for the CDR3 is TGCGCCAGCAGCCAAGGGCCTGCGGGCGGGGGGAGCTCCTACGAGCAGTACTTC.

The chain joins TRBV5-5 to TRBJ1-5; 11 bases match TRBD1. Germline V gene sequence: CDR1 SGHKS, CDR2 YYEKEE (reference sequence). This CDR3 contains 18 residues. V gave up 5 bases and J gave up 0 bases; unmatched junction bases: 10. The CDR3 sequence: CASSTGTGGTHSNQPQHF. CDR3 DNA sequence: TGTGCCAGCAGTACCGGGACAGGGGGAACTCATAGCAATCAGCCCCAGCATTTT.

The V gene is TRBV29-1, the J gene TRBJ2-5, with TRBD1 identical over 7 bases. The V segment lost 8 bases and the J segment 4 bases; nucleotides outside the gene matches: 10. Germline V gene sequence: CDR1 SQVTM, CDR2 ANQGSEA. CDR3 size: 13 residues. CDR3 protein: CSLQRGLLETQYF. The DNA for the CDR3 is TGCAGCCTTCAGAGGGGGCTTCTAGAGACCCAGTACTTC.

This rearrangement joins TRBV2 to TRBJ1-5, with 11 bases identical to TRBD1. In germline, CDR1 is SNHLY, CDR2 FYNNEI. With 5 bases clipped from V and 5 bases from J, the junction kept 5 bases outside the gene matches. The CDR3 is made up of 15 amino acids. CDR3 coding DNA: TGTGCCAGCAGTAACAGGGACAGGGGGGATCAGCCCCAGCATTTT. Its translation: CASSNRDRGDQPQHF.

This chain uses TRBV4-3 with TRBJ2-7; 7 nucleotides agree with TRBD2. The CDR3 is made up of 15 amino acids. V lost 0 bases, J lost 2 bases, and 4 bases stayed unmatched. Germline CDR1 reads LGHNA; CDR2 reads YSLEER. CDR3 coding DNA: TGCGCCAGCAGCCAAGAAGGACTAGAGACCTACGAGCAGTACTTC. This sequence encodes CASSQEGLETYEQYF.